What follows are 6 T cell receptor beta chains derived from one specimen sequenced in a study of CD8 T cells in ankylosing spondylitis. TCRdb re-analysed the 5' RACE reads in MiXCR, keeping a single row per CDR3 protein. This repertoire shows around 770,000 distinct CDR3 sequences, 12% found once; its top ten account for roughly 0.51%. Broader study findings: Eight or nine highly homologous variants made up a TCR beta motif that seemed to typify ankylosing spondylitis blood.

Antigens for these TCRs are unknown. Material for sequencing was blood, either unsorted or a sorted T cell fraction (not recorded which). Receptor source: a male donor with ankylosing spondylitis.

The sample holds a few counts of this clonotype. The rearrangement links TRBV6-5 to TRBJ2-2; no reliable D call. The CDR3 totals 14 residues. The ends were cut back, 2 bases at V and 6 bases at J, with 10 bases in the middle. From germline, CDR1 is MNHEY and CDR2 SVGAGI. The DNA of the CDR3 is TGTGCCAGCAGTTACACGTGGGCGGCCGGGGAGCTGTTTTTT. Encoded protein: CASSYTWAAGELFF.

This clonotype was detected only a few times. This sequence joins TRBV29-1 and TRBJ1-2, with a possible D match to TRBD1 (6 bases). This CDR3 has 12 amino acids. Germline CDR1 SQVTM, CDR2 ANQGSEA. Deletions cut 6 bases from V and 4 bases from J, with 12 bases between. The CDR3 DNA sequence: TGCAGCGTATTAGGGGGGAGCTATGGCTACACCTTC. It yields the protein CSVLGGSYGYTF.

This clonotype appeared a few times. The genes are TRBV20-1 and TRBJ2-7; D is possibly TRBD1 or TRBD2 (5 bases each). The CDR3 runs 13 residues. Trimming shortened V by 5 bases and J by 3 bases, and 14 bases separated the two germline ends. Germline assignment: CDR1 DFQATT and CDR2 SNEGSKA (reference sequence). The CDR3 DNA follows: TGCAGTGCTGCTCCGGGACCCCTCTACGAGCAGTACTTC. Amino acids: CSAAPGPLYEQYF.

This clonotype was detected ten times or more. The chain uses TRBV7-9 and TRBJ1-5; D might be TRBD1 (6 bases). This CDR3 is built from 14 residues. V lost 4 bases to trimming and J lost 0 bases, with 7 bases between them. In germline, CDR1 is SEHNR, CDR2 FQNEAQ (reference sequence). The CDR3 spells CASSSTGSNQPQHF. The CDR3 region has the DNA TGTGCCAGCAGCTCGACAGGTAGCAATCAGCCCCAGCATTTT.

This clonotype showed up many times. The V and J genes are TRBV5-1 and TRBJ1-1, with TRBD1 as a possible D gene (5 bases). Trimming shortened V by 4 bases and J by 3 bases, and 10 bases separated the two germline ends. CDR3 size: 13 residues. CDR1 and CDR2 from the germline V gene are SGHRS and YFSETQ. The CDR3 coding sequence is TGCGCCAGCAGCGGGACGGGGGACACTGAAGCTTTCTTT. It specifies CASSGTGDTEAFF.

This clonotype was found many times. The chain employs TRBV20-1 and TRBJ2-7, with a weak D call TRBD1 (6 bases). The CDR3 runs 10 residues. The V gene lost 6 bases and the J gene lost 3 bases, with 6 bases spanning the gap. Germline lookup yields CDR1 DFQATT and CDR2 SNEGSKA (reference sequence). The DNA of the CDR3 is TGCAGTGCACAGGGCTACGAGCAGTACTTC. Its translation: CSAQGYEQYF.